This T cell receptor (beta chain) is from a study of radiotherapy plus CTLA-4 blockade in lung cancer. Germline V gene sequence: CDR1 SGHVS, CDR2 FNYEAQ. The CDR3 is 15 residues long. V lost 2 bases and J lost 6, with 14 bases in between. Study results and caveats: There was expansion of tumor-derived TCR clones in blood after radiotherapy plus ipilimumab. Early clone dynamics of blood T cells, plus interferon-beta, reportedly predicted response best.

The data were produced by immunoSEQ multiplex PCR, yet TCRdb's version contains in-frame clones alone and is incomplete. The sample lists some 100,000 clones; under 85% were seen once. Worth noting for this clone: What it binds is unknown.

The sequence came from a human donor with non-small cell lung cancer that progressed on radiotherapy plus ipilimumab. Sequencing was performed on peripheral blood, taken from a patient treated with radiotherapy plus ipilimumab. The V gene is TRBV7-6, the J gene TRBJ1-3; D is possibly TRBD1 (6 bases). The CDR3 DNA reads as TGTGCCAGCAGCTTAAGGCCAGGGGATAAAAACACCATATATTTT. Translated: CASSLRPGDKNTIYF.